This TCR beta chain was identified in a study of blood T cell repertoires in COVID-19. The data were produced by immunoSEQ multiplex PCR, yet TCRdb's version contains in-frame clones alone and is incomplete. The table has a few hundred thousand clones, approximately 89% seen once. Germline V CDR1 and CDR2: SGHNT, YYREEE (reference sequence). With 4 bases removed from V and 6 bases from J, the gap between germline ends came to 18 bases. This CDR3 has 15 residues. The V gene is TRBV5-4, the J gene TRBJ2-3, with D unclear. The TCR sequence derives from a woman aged 60-75 years with COVID-19, enrolled during active disease. Sequencing was carried out using peripheral blood. In nucleotides, the CDR3 is TGTGCCAGCAGCATACTCGGGTCCCCGGAGGATACGCAGTATTTT. Translating gives CASSILGSPEDTQYF.